Here is one TCR beta chain with its context. This clone was observed a single time. Its recognized antigen is unknown. Base qualities are missing; no much larger clone stands one base away. The data originate from a study of blood T cell repertoires in COVID-19 (TCRdb year 2020). A note on the overall study: The collaborator samples originated in the United States, Italy and Spain and spanned the acute and convalescent phases of COVID-19. The material from the prospective study consisted of cDNA or gDNA derived from T cells, B-cell-depleted T cells, or PBMCs. The dataset comprised deeply sampled blood TCRbeta repertoires from subjects exposed to, actively infected with, or recovered from COVID-19. The repertoires were made available in a free public database intended to serve as a resource for research on the immune response to SARS-CoV-2. Samples came from the ongoing ImmuneRACE study (first 160 participants) plus 1,254 subjects from 6 global collaborators. Nearly every sample came with metadata listing a de-identified subject ID, COVID-19 status, age in years and sex. Where HLA class I and class II types were available, the types were taken from metadata supplied by the sample provider, not from assay-based typing.

Each collaborating institution followed its own protocols to collect whole blood in K2EDTA tubes. For TCRbeta analysis, collaborators shipped samples in one of three forms: frozen whole blood, isolated PBMCs, or DNA extracted from either of those sample types. TCRbeta CDR3 regions were amplified from genomic DNA using the immunoSEQ Assay, a bias-controlled multiplex PCR. As for the original processing: The number of nucleated cells in each sample was estimated from the amplification of reference gene primers within the assay. Sequence reads were collapsed and filtered to measure the absolute abundance of every unique TCRbeta CDR3 rearrangement. For each sample, productive Simpson clonality was calculated by taking the square root of Simpson's diversity index across productive rearrangements. Entries here come from immuneACCESS through TCRdb and include only in-frame sequences with V and J called. Some clones fail to appear in such tables; in the studies checked, an unresolved V gene covers under half of the shortfall, and the cause of the remainder is unknown. V, J and clone size are those of that table, while D and trimming were read from the DNA. This sample holds some 150,000 clones; roughly 84% were observed only once. Together, the top ten hold around 5% of the sample.

On the study overall, not on this receptor specifically: Clinical and demographic metadata were provided uncurated, with the amount varying by source and participant.

CDR1 and CDR2, per the germline V gene, are KGHSH and LQKENI. CDR3 length: 16 amino acids, cysteine to phenylalanine. Of all the DNA, just the CDR3 is kept, 48 bases in frame from base 1. Cut back by 6 bases and 5 bases, the V and J ends lie 22 bases apart. The sequenced sample was peripheral blood. This receptor was obtained from a human donor in a cohort sampled during active COVID-19. The chain links TRBV18 with TRBJ1-1; a confident D gene designation cannot be given. CDR3 protein: CASSYTSKGGLTEAFF. Here is the DNA: TGTGCCAGCTCCTACACGTCTAAAGGAGGGTTAACTGAAGCTTTCTTT. Extended through the reference TRBV18 and TRBJ1-1 proteins, this CDR3 yields the full variable domain: NAGVMQNPRHLVRRRGQEARLRCSPMKGHSHVYWYRQLPEEGLKFMVYLQKENIIDESGMPKERFSAEFPKEGPSILRIQQVVRGDSAAYFCASSYTSKGGLTEAFFGQGTRLTVV.